This T cell receptor beta chain was recovered during a study of T-cell memory formation after mild COVID-19. At the level of the study: The two donors had largely donor-specific TCR clusters. General study findings and limits: The CD4+ clones that contracted clustered mainly within CM and EM, and the CD8+ clones concentrated in EMRA.

Details on this clonotype: What it binds is not known.

Constant-segment-primed 5'RACE gave TCR alpha and TCR beta cDNA libraries with sample barcodes and UMIs. TCRdb ran MiXCR on the 5' RACE reads and lists one entry per CDR3 protein. Altogether some 190,000 distinct CDR3 sequences are present, around 17% being singletons, with the ten largest covering 2.4%. The sequenced sample was PBMCs or a T cell subset sorted from them (not recorded which). The TCR comes from an adult woman who had mild COVID-19 (a few samples of this study predate the infection). Cell type and time point are not known.

The CDR3 region is CASSFPSLAGGGNEQFF. The CDR3 DNA follows: TGTGCCAGCAGCTTCCCCTCTCTAGCGGGGGGCGGGAATGAGCAGTTCTTC. The rearrangement joins TRBV5-6 to TRBJ2-1, with 11 bases that match TRBD2. CDR3 length equals 17 residues. The V segment lost 2 bases and the J segment 7 bases; nucleotides outside the gene matches: 11. Per the germline V gene, CDR1 is SGHDT and CDR2 is YYEEEE.